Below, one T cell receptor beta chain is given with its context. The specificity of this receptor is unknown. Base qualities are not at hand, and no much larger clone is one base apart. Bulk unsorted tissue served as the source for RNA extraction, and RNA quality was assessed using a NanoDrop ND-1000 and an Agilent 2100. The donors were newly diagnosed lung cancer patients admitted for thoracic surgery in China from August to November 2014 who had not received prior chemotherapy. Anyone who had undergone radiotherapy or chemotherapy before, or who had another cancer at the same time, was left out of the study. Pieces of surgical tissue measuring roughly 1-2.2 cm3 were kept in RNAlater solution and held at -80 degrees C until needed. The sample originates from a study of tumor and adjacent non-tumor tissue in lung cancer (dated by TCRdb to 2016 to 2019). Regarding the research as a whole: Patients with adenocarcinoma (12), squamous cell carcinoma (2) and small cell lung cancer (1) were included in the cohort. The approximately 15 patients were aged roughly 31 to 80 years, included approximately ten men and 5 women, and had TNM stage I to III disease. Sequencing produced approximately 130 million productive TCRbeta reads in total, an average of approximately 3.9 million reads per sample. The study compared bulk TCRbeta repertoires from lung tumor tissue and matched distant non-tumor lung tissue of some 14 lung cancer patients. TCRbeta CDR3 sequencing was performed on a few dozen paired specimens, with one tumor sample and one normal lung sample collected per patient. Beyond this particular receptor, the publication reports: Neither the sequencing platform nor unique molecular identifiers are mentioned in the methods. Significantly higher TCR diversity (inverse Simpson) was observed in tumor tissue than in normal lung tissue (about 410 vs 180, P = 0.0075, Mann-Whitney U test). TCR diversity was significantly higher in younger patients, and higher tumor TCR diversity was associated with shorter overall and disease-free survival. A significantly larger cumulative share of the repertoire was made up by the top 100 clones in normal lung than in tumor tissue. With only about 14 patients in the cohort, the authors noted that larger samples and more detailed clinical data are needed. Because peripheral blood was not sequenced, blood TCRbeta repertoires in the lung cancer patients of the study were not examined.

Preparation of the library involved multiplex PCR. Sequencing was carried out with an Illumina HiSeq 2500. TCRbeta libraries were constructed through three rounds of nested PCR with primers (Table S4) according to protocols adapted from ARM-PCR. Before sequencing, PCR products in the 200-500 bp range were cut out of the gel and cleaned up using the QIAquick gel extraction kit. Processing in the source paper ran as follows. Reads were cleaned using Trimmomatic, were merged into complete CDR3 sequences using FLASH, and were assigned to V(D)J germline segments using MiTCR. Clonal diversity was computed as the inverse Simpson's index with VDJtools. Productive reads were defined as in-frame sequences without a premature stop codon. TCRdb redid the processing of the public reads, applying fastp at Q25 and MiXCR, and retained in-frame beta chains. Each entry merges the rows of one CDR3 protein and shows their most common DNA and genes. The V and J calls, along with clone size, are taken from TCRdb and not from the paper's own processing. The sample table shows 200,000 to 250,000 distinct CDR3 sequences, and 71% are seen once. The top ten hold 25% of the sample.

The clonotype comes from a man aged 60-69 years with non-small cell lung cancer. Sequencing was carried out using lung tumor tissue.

In nucleotide form, the sequence is TGCAGCGTCCTGCCTGACAGGGCCTACATTGAAGCTTTCTTT. The encoded protein is CSVLPDRAYIEAFF. The sequence links TRBV29-1 to TRBJ1-1; TRBD1 matches 7 bases in the middle. From a lookup of the germline V gene, CDR1 and CDR2 are SQVTM and ANQGSEA. The CDR3 holds 14 amino acids from the cysteine to the phenylalanine. The only DNA kept is the CDR3, 42 bases in frame from the first base. V has 6 bases trimmed and J has 7 bases trimmed; junction bases matching no gene number 14.